These 28 T cell receptor beta chains originate from one sample sequenced in a study of blood T cell repertoires in COVID-19. Measured with immunoSEQ multiplex PCR; TCRdb has only the in-frame clones, and not every one. The data contain about 150,000 clones, around 89% of them seen just once; the ten biggest clones take up around 1.9%. The sample comprised peripheral blood. The receptors come from a man aged 50-60 years who had recovered from COVID-19.

The chain carries TRBV10-1 and TRBJ2-7; 7 bases agree with TRBD1. The germline gives CDR1 WNHNN, CDR2 SYGVQD (reference sequence). This CDR3 contains 16 residues. V trimming: 2 bases; J trimming: 6 bases; junction bases outside the gene matches: 13. CDR3 amino acids: CASSEPAGGSSAEQYF. The CDR3 DNA is TGCGCCAGCAGTGAGCCAGCAGGGGGAAGTTCGGCCGAGCAGTACTTC.

This clone was detected a few times. CDR3 protein: CASTLGGPGELFF. The CDR3 DNA is TGTGCCAGCACCCTCGGAGGGCCCGGGGAGCTGTTTTTT. The chain couples TRBV2 to TRBJ2-2; a possible D gene is TRBD2 (6 bases). Germline lookup yields CDR1 SNHLY and CDR2 FYNNEI. The CDR3 sequence is 13 residues long. Trimming took off 7 bases at V and 6 bases at J, with 12 bases between the two ends.

The chain joins TRBV7-3 to TRBJ2-1; 13 bases are shared with TRBD2. The CDR3 totals 16 residues. Germline V gene lookup returns CDR1 SGHTA and CDR2 FQGTGA. The trim removed 3 bases at V and 8 bases at J, leaving 7 bases unmatched. The DNA of the CDR3 is TGTGCCAGCAGCTTCTCCGGGACTAGCGGGGTTGATGAGCAGTTCTTC. As protein: CASSFSGTSGVDEQFF. Full variable domain (remainder filled in from reference TRBV7-3 and TRBJ2-1): GAGVSQTPSNKVTEKGKYVELRCDPISGHTALYWYRQSLGQGPEFLIYFQGTGAADDSGLPNDRFFAVRPEGSVSTLKIQRTERGDSAVYLCASSFSGTSGVDEQFFGPGTRLTVL.

This clone is a singleton in its sample. The genes are TRBV6-1 and TRBJ2-1; 8 nucleotides match TRBD1. Per germline, CDR1 MNHNS and CDR2 SASEGT. This CDR3 has 16 residues. After removal of 3 bases from V and 7 bases from J, the junction contained 11 bases not matched to a gene. CDR3 protein: CASSDEGQGARNEQFF. For the CDR3, the DNA is TGTGCCAGCAGTGATGAAGGGCAGGGGGCGCGGAATGAGCAGTTCTTC.

The V call is TRBV30, the J call TRBJ1-2, with 8 nucleotides matching TRBD1. The CDR3 sequence is 13 residues long. Germline CDR1 GTSNPN, CDR2 SVGIG (reference sequence). Trimming removed 2 bases from V and 8 bases from J; junction bases left unmatched: 7. CDR3 bases: TGTGCCTGGAGTTTGCAGGGGGCGCGGGGCTACACCTTC. Amino acid sequence: CAWSLQGARGYTF.

V and J are TRBV5-5 and TRBJ1-4; 8 bases are shared with TRBD1. This CDR3 has 15 amino acids. V shed 5 bases, J shed 8 bases, and the junction held 11 bases outside the gene matches. Germline CDR1 and CDR2: SGHKS and YYEKEE (reference sequence). The CDR3 sequence is CASSHIPGQDEKLFF. CDR3 sequence (DNA): TGTGCCAGCAGTCACATTCCGGGACAGGACGAAAAACTGTTTTTT.

The chain is built from TRBV11-2 and TRBJ2-2, with TRBD1 as a possible D gene (7 bases). This CDR3 comprises 16 residues. V lost 2 bases to trimming and J lost 1 base, with 11 bases between them. Germline V gives CDR1 SGHAT, CDR2 FQNNGV. The DNA of the CDR3 is TGTGCCAGCAGCTTAAGACAGGGAGGGAACACCGGGGAGCTGTTTTTT. It yields the protein CASSLRQGGNTGELFF.

The CDR3 bases are TGTGCCAGCAGTTACGGCGGGAGGGCAGGGGAGCAGTTCTTC. It translates to CASSYGGRAGEQFF. The J gene is TRBJ2-1, the V gene TRBV6-2 or TRBV6-3; 9 bases match TRBD2. Trimming removed 2 bases from V and 10 bases from J; junction bases left unmatched: 6. This CDR3 is built from 14 residues. Looked up from germline, CDR1 is MNHEY and CDR2 is SVGEGT.

The V gene is TRBV6-5, the J gene TRBJ2-7, with 9 nucleotides matching TRBD2. The V segment lost 5 bases and the J segment 0 bases; nucleotides outside the gene matches: 5. This CDR3 is built from 15 residues. Germline V gene lookup returns CDR1 MNHEY and CDR2 SVGAGI. CDR3 sequence reads: CASSRSGSLSYEQYF. In DNA form, the CDR3 reads TGTGCCAGCAGTCGTAGCGGGAGCCTCTCCTACGAGCAGTACTTC.

This chain connects TRBV27 to TRBJ1-2, with TRBD1 matching over 8 bases. V was pared by 1 base and J by 5 bases, with 9 bases of the junction left unmatched. Per germline, CDR1 MNHEY and CDR2 SMNVEV (reference sequence). CDR3 length: 16 residues. This CDR3 is CASSLYQTGAPYGYTF. DNA of the CDR3: TGTGCCAGCAGTTTATACCAGACAGGGGCCCCATATGGCTACACCTTC.

The V call is TRBV19, the J call TRBJ1-1, with a possible D match to TRBD1 (6 bases). Germline V gene sequence: CDR1 LNHDA, CDR2 SQIVND (reference sequence). CDR3 size: 14 residues. V lost 6 bases and J 3 bases, leaving 14 bases between the germline ends. The CDR3 region is CASRGQFAHTEAFF. CDR3 bases: TGTGCCAGTAGAGGACAGTTTGCTCACACTGAAGCTTTCTTT.

This chain links TRBV5-1 with TRBJ2-7; 11 positions match TRBD1. The germline gives CDR1 SGHRS, CDR2 YFSETQ. This CDR3 region has 14 residues. V lost 4 bases to trimming and J lost 3 bases; unmatched junction nucleotides: 3. CDR3 nucleotides: TGCGCCAGCAGCGGGGGACAGGGGGTCTACGAGCAGTACTTC. The encoded protein is CASSGGQGVYEQYF.

The chain has TRBV10-2 and TRBJ2-7; perhaps TRBD1 as D (5 bases). In germline, CDR1 is WSHSY, CDR2 SAAADI. This CDR3 contains 13 residues. V shed 10 bases and J shed 3 bases, with 16 bases lying between them. The DNA of the CDR3 is TGCGCCAACCCAACGACAGTAATCTACGAGCAGTACTTC. It yields the protein CANPTTVIYEQYF.

The chain combines TRBV29-1 with TRBJ1-3, with 7 bases that match TRBD1. Unmatched junction bases numbered 4, after V lost 2 bases and J lost 0 bases. CDR1 and CDR2 (germline): SQVTM, ANQGSEA. This CDR3 spans 15 amino acids. The CDR3 DNA sequence: TGCAGCGTTGAACGCAGGGGGGCCTCTGGAAACACCATATATTTT. Translating it yields CSVERRGASGNTIYF.

The rearrangement uses TRBV7-3 and TRBJ1-2; D unclear. This CDR3 spans 13 amino acids. CDR1 is SGHTA, CDR2 FQGTGA, per germline. Deletions cut 4 bases from V and 2 bases from J, with 8 bases between. In DNA form, the CDR3 reads TGTGCCAGCAGCTCCCTACCGAACTATGGCTACACCTTC. Translating gives CASSSLPNYGYTF. The full variable domain, with the rest looked up from reference TRBV7-3 and TRBJ1-2, is GAGVSQTPSNKVTEKGKYVELRCDPISGHTALYWYRQSLGQGPEFLIYFQGTGAADDSGLPNDRFFAVRPEGSVSTLKIQRTERGDSAVYLCASSSLPNYGYTFGSGTRLTVV.

J is TRBJ1-2 and V is TRBV30; the match to TRBD1 covers 8 bases. Germline V lookup: CDR1 GTSNPN, CDR2 SVGIG (reference sequence). J lost 4 bases, V lost 8 bases, and 9 bases had no gene match. The CDR3 totals 13 residues. In nucleotides, the CDR3 is TGTGCCACCCCAGGGGGCATCGGCTATGGCTACACCTTC. Protein sequence: CATPGGIGYGYTF. The full variable domain, in which reference TRBV30 and TRBJ1-2 provide the parts outside the CDR3, is SQTIHQWPATLVQPVGSPLSLECTVEGTSNPNLYWYRQAAGRGLQLLFYSVGIGQISSEVPQNLSASRPQDRQFILSSKKLLLSDSGFYLCATPGGIGYGYTFGSGTRLTVV.

The genes are TRBV7-9 and TRBJ2-1; 9 bases match TRBD1. Germline CDR1 is SEHNR and CDR2 is FQNEAQ (reference sequence). The CDR3 extends over 15 amino acids. V dropped 6 bases and J dropped 6; count of bases not matched to a gene: 9. CDR3 amino acids: CASSLTGTGINEQFF. The CDR3 DNA reads as TGTGCCAGCAGTCTCACGGGGACAGGGATCAATGAGCAGTTCTTC.

The chain employs TRBV12-5 and TRBJ1-4, with D tentatively TRBD1 (6 bases). The V gene's germline CDR1 is LGHNT and CDR2 FRNRAP. The CDR3 is 17 amino acids. The germline V and J ends were trimmed by 0 bases and 4 bases, with 15 bases remaining between them. The CDR3 DNA reads TGTGCTAGTGGTTTGGTACGTGGGGGCCAGGATAATGAAAAACTGTTTTTT. Translation: CASGLVRGGQDNEKLFF.

V and J are TRBV4-1 and TRBJ2-6; 9 nucleotides match TRBD1. The CDR3 has 16 residues. Germline CDR1 and CDR2: MGHRA and YSYEKL. With V trimmed by 4 bases and J by 4 bases, 5 bases remained unmatched. The CDR3 DNA is TGCGCCAGCAGCCCGGGACAGGGAACCGGGGCCAACGTCCTGACTTTC. Its translation is CASSPGQGTGANVLTF.

The rearrangement uses TRBV5-1 and TRBJ2-1; no reliable D call. The V gene's germline CDR1 is SGHRS and CDR2 YFSETQ. The CDR3 has 15 amino acids. The V and J ends lost 0 bases and 4 bases respectively, with 11 bases between them. The CDR3 loop is CASSLEPRQYNEQFF. The DNA of the CDR3 is TGCGCCAGCAGCTTGGAACCCAGGCAATACAATGAGCAGTTCTTC.

The V and J genes are TRBV30 and TRBJ1-3; possibly TRBD1 for D (6 bases). Germline CDR1 reads GTSNPN; CDR2 reads SVGIG (reference sequence). V lost 2 bases and J lost 2, with 13 bases in between. This CDR3 has 15 amino acids. The CDR3 DNA sequence: TGTGCCTGGAGTCCCCAGGGGTGGGCTGGAAACACCATATATTTT. Protein sequence: CAWSPQGWAGNTIYF.

This rearrangement joins TRBV6-2 or TRBV6-3 to TRBJ1-2; D is ambiguous. V was pared by 4 bases and J by 2 bases, with 11 bases between. CDR1 is MNHEY, CDR2 SVGEGT, per germline. The CDR3 runs 14 residues. The CDR3 bases are TGTGCCAGCAGTTTGGCGGGGAGGAACTATGGCTACACCTTC. Its translation: CASSLAGRNYGYTF.

The J gene is TRBJ1-1, the V gene TRBV5-5, with TRBD1 as a possible D gene (6 bases). Germline assignment: CDR1 SGHKS and CDR2 YYEKEE (reference sequence). The CDR3 covers 17 residues. Trimming cost V 5 bases and J 1 base, with 21 bases left between them. CDR3 sequence: CASSPDSRTTWNTEAFF. Here the CDR3 DNA reads TGTGCCAGCAGTCCGGACAGTAGAACAACATGGAACACTGAAGCTTTCTTT. The entire variable domain, with the rest obtained from reference TRBV5-5 and TRBJ1-1, is as follows: DAGVTQSPTHLIKTRGQQVTLRCSPISGHKSVSWYQQVLGQGPQFIFQYYEKEERGRGNFPDRFSARQFPNYSSELNVNALLLGDSALYLCASSPDSRTTWNTEAFFGQGTRLTVV.

The chain couples TRBV7-7 to TRBJ2-7, with 11 nucleotides matching TRBD2. The CDR3 runs 18 residues. Germline lookup yields CDR1 SSHAT and CDR2 FNYEAQ (reference sequence). The ends lost 7 bases at V and 5 bases at J; junction bases unmatched: 19. DNA for the CDR3: TGTGCCAGCACCACGGGGCCGAGGCTAGCGGGAGGTATGGACGAGCAGTACTTC. Translated: CASTTGPRLAGGMDEQYF. The variable domain in full, with the rest retrieved from reference TRBV7-7 and TRBJ2-7, is GAGVSQSPRYKVTKRGQDVTLRCDPISSHATLYWYQQALGQGPEFLTYFNYEAQPDKSGLPSDRFSAERPEGSISTLTIQRTEQRDSAMYRCASTTGPRLAGGMDEQYFGPGTRLTVT.

The rearrangement uses TRBV9 and TRBJ2-7; 12 bases map to TRBD2. Germline loops: CDR1 SGDLS, CDR2 YYNGEE. The length of the CDR3 is 15 residues. Losses at the gene ends were 4 bases for V and 2 bases for J; bases not matched to a gene: 4. The CDR3 DNA reads TGTGCCAGCAGCCCCGGACTAGCGGGACCCTACGAGCAGTACTTC. Amino acids: CASSPGLAGPYEQYF.

V is TRBV28 and J is TRBJ2-3, with TRBD1 identical over 7 bases. The V segment lost 5 bases and the J segment 4 bases; nucleotides outside the gene matches: 9. Germline values: CDR1 MDHEN, CDR2 SYDVKM. The CDR3 contains 15 residues. The chain's CDR3 is CASSTRRDSSDTQYF. The DNA for the CDR3 is TGTGCCAGCAGTACGCGCCGGGACAGCTCAGATACGCAGTATTTT.

CDR3 loop: CASNPGGTGELFF. DNA for the CDR3: TGTGCCAGCAATCCCGGGGGCACCGGGGAGCTGTTTTTT. This rearrangement joins TRBV9 to TRBJ2-2, with a tentative D call TRBD2 (6 bases). V dropped 6 bases and J dropped 4 bases, with 10 bases sitting between them. CDR3 length: 13 amino acids. The germline V gene has CDR1 SGDLS and CDR2 YYNGEE. The whole variable domain, remainder taken from reference TRBV9 and TRBJ2-2, is DSGVTQTPKHLITATGQRVTLRCSPRSGDLSVYWYQQSLDQGLQFLIQYYNGEERAKGNILERFSAQQFPDLHSELNLSSLELGDSALYFCASNPGGTGELFFGEGSRLTVL.

Here the CDR3 DNA reads TGTGCCAGCAGCTTCTCTCCGGGACAGGGGGCGGCTAATGAAAAACTGTTTTTT. Amino acid sequence: CASSFSPGQGAANEKLFF. This rearrangement joins TRBV11-2 to TRBJ1-4, with 12 bases identical to TRBD1. CDR1 and CDR2 from the germline V gene are SGHAT and FQNNGV. J lost 3 bases, V lost 3 bases, and 8 bases had no gene match. The CDR3 is made up of 18 amino acids.